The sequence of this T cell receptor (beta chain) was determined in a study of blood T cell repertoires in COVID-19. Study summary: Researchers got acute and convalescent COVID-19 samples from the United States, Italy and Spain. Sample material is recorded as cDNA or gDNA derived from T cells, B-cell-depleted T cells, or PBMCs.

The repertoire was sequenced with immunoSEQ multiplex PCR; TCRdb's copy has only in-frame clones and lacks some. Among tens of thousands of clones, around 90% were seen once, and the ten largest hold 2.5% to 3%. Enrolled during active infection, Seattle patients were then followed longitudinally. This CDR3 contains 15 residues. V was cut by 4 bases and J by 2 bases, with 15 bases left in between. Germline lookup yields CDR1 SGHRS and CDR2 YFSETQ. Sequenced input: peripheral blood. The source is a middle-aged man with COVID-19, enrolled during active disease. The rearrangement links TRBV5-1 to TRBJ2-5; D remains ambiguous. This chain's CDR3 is CASSLEFLKQETQYF. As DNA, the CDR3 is TGCGCCAGCAGCCTGGAGTTCCTAAAACAAGAGACCCAGTACTTC.